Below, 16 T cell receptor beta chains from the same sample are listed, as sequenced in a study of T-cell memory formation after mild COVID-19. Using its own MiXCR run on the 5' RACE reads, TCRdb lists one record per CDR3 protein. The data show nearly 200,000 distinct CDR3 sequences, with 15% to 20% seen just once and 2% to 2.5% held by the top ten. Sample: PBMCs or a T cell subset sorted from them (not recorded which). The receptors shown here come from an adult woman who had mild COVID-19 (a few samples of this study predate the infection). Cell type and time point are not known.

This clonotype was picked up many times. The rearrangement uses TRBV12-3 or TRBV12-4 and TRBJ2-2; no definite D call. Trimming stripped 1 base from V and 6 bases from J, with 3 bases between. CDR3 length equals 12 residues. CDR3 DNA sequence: TGTGCCAGCAGTTTAGTCTCCGGGGAGCTGTTTTTT. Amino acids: CASSLVSGELFF.

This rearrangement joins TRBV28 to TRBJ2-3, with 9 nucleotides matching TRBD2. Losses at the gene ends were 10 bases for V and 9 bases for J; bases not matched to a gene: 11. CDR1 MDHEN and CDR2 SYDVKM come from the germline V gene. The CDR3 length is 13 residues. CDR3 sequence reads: CATRGASGMTQYF. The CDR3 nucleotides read TGTGCCACCCGAGGGGCTAGCGGGATGACGCAGTATTTT.

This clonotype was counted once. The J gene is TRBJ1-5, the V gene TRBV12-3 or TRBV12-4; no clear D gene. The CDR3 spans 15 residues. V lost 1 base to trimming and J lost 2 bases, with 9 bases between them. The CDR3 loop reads CASSLGLGGNQPQHF. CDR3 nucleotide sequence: TGTGCCAGCAGTTTAGGTCTCGGCGGCAATCAGCCCCAGCATTTT.

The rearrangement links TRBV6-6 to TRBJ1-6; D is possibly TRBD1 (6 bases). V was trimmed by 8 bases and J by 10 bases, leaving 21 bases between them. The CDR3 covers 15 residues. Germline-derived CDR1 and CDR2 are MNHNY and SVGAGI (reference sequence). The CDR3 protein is CASFSTDSLRSPLHF. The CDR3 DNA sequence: TGTGCCAGCTTCTCAACGGACAGCCTTAGGTCACCCCTCCACTTT.

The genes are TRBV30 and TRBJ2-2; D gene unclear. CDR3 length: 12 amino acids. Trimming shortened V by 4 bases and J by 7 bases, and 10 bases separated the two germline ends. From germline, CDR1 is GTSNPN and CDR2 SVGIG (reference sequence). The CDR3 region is CAWNGPHGELFF. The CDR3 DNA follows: TGTGCCTGGAACGGCCCCCACGGGGAGCTGTTTTTT. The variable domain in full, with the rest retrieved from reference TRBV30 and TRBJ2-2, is SQTIHQWPATLVQPVGSPLSLECTVEGTSNPNLYWYRQAAGRGLQLLFYSVGIGQISSEVPQNLSASRPQDRQFILSSKKLLLSDSGFYLCAWNGPHGELFFGEGSRLTVL.

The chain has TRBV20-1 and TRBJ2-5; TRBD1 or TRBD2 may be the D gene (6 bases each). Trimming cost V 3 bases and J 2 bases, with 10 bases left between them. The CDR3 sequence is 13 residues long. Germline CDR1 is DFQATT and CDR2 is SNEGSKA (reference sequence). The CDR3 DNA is TGCAGTGCTAGCGGGGGCCTACAAGAGACCCAGTACTTC. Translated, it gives CSASGGLQETQYF.

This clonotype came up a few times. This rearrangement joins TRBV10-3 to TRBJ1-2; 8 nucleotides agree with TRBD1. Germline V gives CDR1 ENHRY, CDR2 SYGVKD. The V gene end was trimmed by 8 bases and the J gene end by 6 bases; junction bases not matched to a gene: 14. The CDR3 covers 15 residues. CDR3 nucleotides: TGTGCCATCGGGGTACAACAGGGGGTTCGAGATGGCTACACCTTC. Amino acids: CAIGVQQGVRDGYTF.

CDR3 sequence reads: CASSEAAQETQYF. The CDR3 coding sequence is TGTGCCAGCAGTGAAGCGGCTCAAGAGACCCAGTACTTC. The chain employs TRBV6-1 and TRBJ2-5; D uncertain. This CDR3 comprises 13 residues. V gave up 0 bases and J gave up 2 bases, with 4 bases separating them. Germline values: CDR1 MNHNS, CDR2 SASEGT.

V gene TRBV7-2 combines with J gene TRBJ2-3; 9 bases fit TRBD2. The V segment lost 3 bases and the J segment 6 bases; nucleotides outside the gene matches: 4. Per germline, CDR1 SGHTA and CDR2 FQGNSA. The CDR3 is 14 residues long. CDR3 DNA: TGTGCCAGCAGCTTCGGGACTAGCCCCGATACGCAGTATTTT. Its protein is CASSFGTSPDTQYF.

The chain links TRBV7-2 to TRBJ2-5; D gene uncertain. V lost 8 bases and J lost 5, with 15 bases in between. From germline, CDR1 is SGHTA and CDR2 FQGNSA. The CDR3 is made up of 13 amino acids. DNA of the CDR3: TGTGCCAGCGTCGGCAGACCGACGGAGACCCAGTACTTC. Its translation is CASVGRPTETQYF.

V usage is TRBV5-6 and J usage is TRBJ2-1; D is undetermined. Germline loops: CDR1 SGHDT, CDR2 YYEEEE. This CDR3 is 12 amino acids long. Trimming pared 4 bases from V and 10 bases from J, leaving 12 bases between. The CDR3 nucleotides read TGTGCCAGCAGCGGCGGACCGCTAGAGCAGTTCTTC. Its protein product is CASSGGPLEQFF.

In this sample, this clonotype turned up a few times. CDR3 DNA sequence: TGTGCCAGCAGTTTAGTGAATCAGCCCCAGCATTTT. Its protein product is CASSLVNQPQHF. V is TRBV12-3 or TRBV12-4 and J is TRBJ1-5; D remains ambiguous. The CDR3 contains 12 residues. V was shortened by 1 base and J by 4 bases, with 2 bases between the two germline ends.

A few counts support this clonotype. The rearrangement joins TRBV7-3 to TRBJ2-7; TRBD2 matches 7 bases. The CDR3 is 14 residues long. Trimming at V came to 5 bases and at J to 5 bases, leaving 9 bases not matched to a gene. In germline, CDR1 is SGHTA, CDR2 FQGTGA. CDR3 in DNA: TGTGCCAGCAGCCCGGGGGGTAAGGTGGACGAGCAGTACTTC. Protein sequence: CASSPGGKVDEQYF.

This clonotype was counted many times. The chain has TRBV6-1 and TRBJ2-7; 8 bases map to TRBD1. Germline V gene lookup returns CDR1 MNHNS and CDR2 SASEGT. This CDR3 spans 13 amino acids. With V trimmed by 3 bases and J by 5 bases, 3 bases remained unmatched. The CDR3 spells CASSDRGLHEQYF. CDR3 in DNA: TGTGCCAGCAGTGACAGGGGGCTTCACGAGCAGTACTTC.

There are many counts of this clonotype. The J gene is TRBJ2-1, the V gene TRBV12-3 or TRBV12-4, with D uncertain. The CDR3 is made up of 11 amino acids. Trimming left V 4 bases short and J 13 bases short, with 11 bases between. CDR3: CASSSPHRQFF. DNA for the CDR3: TGTGCCAGCAGTTCGCCACACCGACAGTTCTTC.

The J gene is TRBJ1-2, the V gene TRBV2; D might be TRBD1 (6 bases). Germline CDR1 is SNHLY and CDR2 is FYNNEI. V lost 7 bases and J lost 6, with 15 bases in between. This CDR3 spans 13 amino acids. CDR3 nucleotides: TGTGCCAGCACCCCGACAGGACGAGATGGCTACACCTTC. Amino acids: CASTPTGRDGYTF.